The 19 T cell receptor beta chains below were found in one sample sequenced in a study of neurological immune-mediated disorders. TCRdb analysed the 5' RACE reads with MiXCR anew, one entry per CDR3 protein. The table shows some 22,000 distinct CDR3 sequences, with around 16% occurring only once. The sample taken for sequencing was CD8+ T cells from blood. These receptors were taken from a young woman with multiple sclerosis.

This clonotype was picked up many times. The chain employs TRBV4-1 and TRBJ2-1, with D possibly TRBD2 on 5 matching bases. Deletions cut 2 bases from V and 4 bases from J, with 12 bases between. There are 15 residues in the CDR3. CDR1 is MGHRA and CDR2 is YSYEKL in the germline V gene. The CDR3 sequence is CASSQYGNRYNEQFF. The CDR3 nucleotides read TGCGCCAGCAGCCAATACGGGAACCGGTACAATGAGCAGTTCTTC.

This clonotype was counted at least ten times. The gene calls are TRBV29-1 and TRBJ1-2; perhaps TRBD1 as D (5 bases). Trimming removed 3 bases from V and 1 base from J, with 12 bases in between. The length of the CDR3 is 14 residues. CDR1 and CDR2 from the germline V gene are SQVTM and ANQGSEA. CDR3 coding DNA: TGCAGCGTTGATTCGGGACTCGTTAACTATGGCTACACCTTC. This gives the protein CSVDSGLVNYGYTF.

This clonotype was counted many times. An end of the junction differs from the germline gene, which may be a read error. The chain couples TRBV7-7 to TRBJ2-5; 8 nucleotides agree with TRBD1. Germline CDR1 is SSHAT and CDR2 is FNYEAQ (reference sequence). This CDR3 has 16 amino acids. The CDR3 coding sequence is TGTGCTAGCAGCTTACGACAGGGGCCCTACCAAGAGACCCAGTACTTC. Protein: CASSLRQGPYQETQYF.

This clonotype is judged medium-sized. V usage is TRBV11-2 and J usage is TRBJ2-2, with D uncertain. Germline values: CDR1 SGHAT, CDR2 FQNNGV. This CDR3 region has 11 residues. The ends were cut back, 5 bases at V and 3 bases at J, with 1 base in the middle. CDR3 amino acids: CASSDTGELFF. As DNA, the CDR3 is TGTGCCAGCAGCGACACCGGGGAGCTGTTTTTT. The full variable domain, completed using reference TRBV11-2 and TRBJ2-2, is EAGVAQSPRYKIIEKRQSVAFWCNPISGHATLYWYQQILGQGPKLLIQFQNNGVVDDSQLPKDRFSAERLKGVDSTLKIQPAKLEDSAVYLCASSDTGELFFGEGSRLTVL.

This clonotype is categorized as medium-sized. The rearrangement links TRBV7-9 to TRBJ2-7; D possibly corresponds to TRBD1 (6 bases). Germline CDR1 is SEHNR and CDR2 is FQNEAQ (reference sequence). The CDR3 is 13 amino acids. V lost 7 bases and J 2 bases, leaving 12 bases between the germline ends. CDR3 DNA sequence: TGTGCCAGCAACACAGGACAGCCCTACGAGCAGTACTTC. Translating it yields CASNTGQPYEQYF.

This clonotype was recorded many times. The rearrangement joins TRBV25-1 to TRBJ2-5; D possibly corresponds to TRBD1 (5 bases). Trimming removed 0 bases from V and 4 bases from J, with 15 bases in between. CDR1 is MGHDK and CDR2 is SYGVNS in the germline V gene. This CDR3 region has 16 residues. The CDR3 loop reads CASSEYTGTPSETQYF. Here the CDR3 DNA reads TGTGCCAGCAGTGAATACACAGGAACACCGTCAGAGACCCAGTACTTC.

The chain combines TRBV4-2 with TRBJ2-1; 9 positions match TRBD2. The germline gives CDR1 LGHNA, CDR2 YNFKEQ. The CDR3 loop spans 17 amino acids. V trimming: 4 bases; J trimming: 4 bases; junction bases outside the gene matches: 11. The CDR3 spells CASSREEGTSGYNEQFF. The CDR3 DNA sequence: TGTGCCAGCAGCCGAGAAGAGGGCACTAGCGGGTACAATGAGCAGTTCTTC.

This clonotype was recorded at least ten times. The J gene is TRBJ1-5, the V gene TRBV12-5; D remains ambiguous. The CDR3 contains 11 residues. Trimming pared 6 bases from V and 6 bases from J, leaving 6 bases between. Per germline, CDR1 LGHNT and CDR2 FRNRAP. The CDR3 DNA sequence: TGTGCTAGTGGCAAGGCTCAGCCCCAGCATTTT. Its protein product is CASGKAQPQHF.

The V call is TRBV5-1, the J call TRBJ1-1; no reliable D call. Germline V gene sequence: CDR1 SGHRS, CDR2 YFSETQ. The CDR3 covers 14 residues. V was cut by 2 bases and J by 2 bases, with 10 bases left in between. The CDR3 coding sequence is TGCGCCAGCAGCTTACGGGCCCTAAACACTGAAGCTTTCTTT. This gives the protein CASSLRALNTEAFF.

The chain has TRBV21-1 and TRBJ1-1. TRBV21-1 is marked as a pseudogene. The length of the CDR3 is 8 residues. Here the CDR3 reads CADTEAFF. CDR3 in DNA: TGTGCAGACACTGAAGCTTTCTTT.

V gene TRBV20-1 combines with J gene TRBJ2-1, with 9 bases lining up with TRBD2. This CDR3 is 14 amino acids long. Germline V gene sequence: CDR1 DFQATT, CDR2 SNEGSKA (reference sequence). Unmatched junction bases numbered 5, after V lost 3 bases and J lost 5 bases. The CDR3 DNA reads as TGCAGTGCTAGCAGGGCGGGAGGGGACAATGAGCAGTTCTTC. It yields the protein CSASRAGGDNEQFF.

The chain joins TRBV20-1 to TRBJ1-2; D remains unclear. Germline V gene sequence: CDR1 DFQATT, CDR2 SNEGSKA (reference sequence). V lost 0 bases, J lost 3 bases, and 8 bases lay in between. This CDR3 has 13 residues. The CDR3 region is CSARDMADYGYTF. CDR3 bases: TGCAGTGCTAGAGATATGGCGGACTATGGCTACACCTTC.

This clonotype was counted ten times or more. The chain is built from TRBV5-5 and TRBJ1-1, with D unresolved. The CDR3 sequence is 13 residues long. Deletions cut 5 bases from V and 6 bases from J, with 14 bases between. CDR1 is SGHKS, CDR2 YYEKEE, per germline (reference sequence). The CDR3 loop is CASSTFARAEAFF. The CDR3 nucleotides read TGTGCCAGCAGTACCTTTGCGAGGGCTGAAGCTTTCTTT.

This clonotype was picked up many times. The chain joins TRBV5-6 to TRBJ2-5; a possible D gene is TRBD2 (7 bases). This CDR3 contains 14 residues. V lost 4 bases, J lost 5 bases, and 15 bases lay in between. CDR1 and CDR2 (germline): SGHDT, YYEEEE. This CDR3 reads CASSPGGGAETQYF. The DNA of the CDR3 is TGTGCCAGCAGCCCGGGGGGCGGTGCGGAGACCCAGTACTTC.

The chain combines TRBV20-1 with TRBJ2-2, with 11 bases matching TRBD2. Trimming cost V 5 bases and J 1 base; bases outside gene matches: 6. CDR3 size: 16 residues. CDR1 and CDR2 (germline): DFQATT, SNEGSKA (reference sequence). The CDR3 nucleotides read TGCAGTGCTGAAGTCCTAGCGGGGGGGAACACCGGGGAGCTGTTTTTT. This translates into CSAEVLAGGNTGELFF.

This clonotype was seen at least ten times. The V gene is TRBV28, the J gene TRBJ1-5; no clear D gene. Germline CDR1 reads MDHEN; CDR2 reads SYDVKM. V was trimmed by 6 bases and J by 0 bases, leaving 9 bases between them. There are 14 residues in the CDR3. CDR3 protein: CASRHTYSNQPQHF. DNA of the CDR3: TGTGCCAGCAGACACACTTATAGCAATCAGCCCCAGCATTTT.

This clonotype has at least ten counts. This rearrangement joins TRBV7-2 to TRBJ1-5, with a weak D call TRBD1 (6 bases). V lost 5 bases and J lost 0, with 11 bases in between. CDR1 and CDR2 (germline): SGHTA, FQGNSA. CDR3 length: 15 amino acids. CDR3 region: CASSLRGASNQPQHF. Written as DNA, the CDR3 is TGTGCCAGCAGCCTCCGGGGGGCTAGCAATCAGCCCCAGCATTTT. The variable domain in full, completed from reference TRBV7-2 and TRBJ1-5, reads GAGVSQSPSNKVTEKGKDVELRCDPISGHTALYWYRQSLGQGLEFLIYFQGNSAPDKSGLPSDRFSAERTGGSVSTLTIQRTQQEDSAVYLCASSLRGASNQPQHFGDGTRLSIL.

This clonotype was counted many times. The V gene is TRBV6-2 or TRBV6-3, the J gene TRBJ2-1; TRBD2 matches at 8 bases. There are 16 residues in the CDR3. The germline V gene has CDR1 MNHEY and CDR2 SVGEGT. V dropped 3 bases and J dropped 4; count of bases not matched to a gene: 8. CDR3 sequence: CASSYDPLAAYNEQFF. The CDR3 region has the DNA TGTGCCAGCAGTTATGATCCACTAGCGGCGTACAATGAGCAGTTCTTC.

Ten or more counts support this clonotype. The rearrangement uses TRBV5-1 and TRBJ2-7; 7 bases map to TRBD1. Trimming took 0 bases from V and 6 from J; bases not matched to a gene: 6. The CDR3 runs 14 residues. The V gene's germline CDR1 is SGHRS and CDR2 YFSETQ. The chain's CDR3 is CASSLGQGRREQYF. The CDR3 region has the DNA TGCGCCAGCAGCTTGGGACAGGGAAGACGCGAGCAGTACTTC.